What follows is one TCR beta chain and its context. There is no known antigen for this receptor. Per-base quality was not reported, and no clone a single base away is much larger than it. The data were taken from a study of T cells in Graves' hyperthyroidism and ophthalmopathy (dated by TCRdb to 2018 to 2020). General notes on the study: Peripheral blood was sampled at the time of initial diagnosis, prior to any treatment. TCR V-J signatures able to tell the groups apart were searched for in a discovery cohort of around 95 patients, of whom approximately 40 had Graves' ophthalmopathy and more than 55 had stable Graves' hyperthyroidism. Prospective prediction of ophthalmopathy was tested in an independent validation cohort consisting of 18 hyperthyroidism patients and some 17 patients who later progressed to ophthalmopathy. For training and testing, the 100 or so patients in the discovery cohort were randomly divided in a 7:3 ratio. In roughly six Graves' hyperthyroidism patients, the study also compared T-cell repertoires from thyroid tissue with T-cell repertoires from blood. After blood sampling, hyperthyroidism patients were treated with methimazole at a starting dose of 30 mg daily, and ophthalmopathy patients were treated with high-dose intravenous methylprednisolone. The paper describes TCR Vbeta CDR3 sequencing of 135 peripheral blood samples, made up of about 40 ophthalmopathy patients, 70 to 75 hyperthyroidism patients and 17 progressor patients. What the research found in general, with its limitations: A 13 V-J signature model separated ophthalmopathy from stable hyperthyroidism, with around 91% sensitivity and around 84% specificity in cross-validation and 80%/75% in testing. No statistical method was used to fix the sample size in advance, and group allocation was not hidden from the investigators. During validation, the model predicted progression to ophthalmopathy a median of approximately 6.5 months ahead of onset, with more than 55% sensitivity and 72.22% specificity. Most expanded thyroid clonotypes (frequency above 0.001) were also detected in blood, suggesting blood repertoires may reflect thyroid immune responses.

Stable Graves' hyperthyroidism was defined as no progression to ophthalmopathy during 18 months of follow-up. Hyperthyroidism patients were newly diagnosed, had a disease duration of under 2 months, and were aged 18 to 65 years. Any patient with an uncontrolled infection, another autoimmune disease, pregnancy or lactation was excluded. Clinical symptoms, serum thyroxine and TRAb, thyroid ultrasound, and orbital computed tomography formed the basis for the diagnoses. PBMCs were separated from under 12 ml of fresh peripheral blood using Ficoll-Paque density gradient centrifugation. Total RNA was extracted using Trizol reagent, and RNA quality was assessed on an Agilent 2100 Bioanalyzer. TCR beta CDR3 regions were amplified from RNA transcripts. For the first round of RT-PCR on the TCR CDR3, the HTBI primer set was used together with the Qiagen OneStep RT-PCR kit. Libraries were constructed in a second round of multiplex PCR, after which size selection and purification were carried out. Libraries were sequenced paired-end with 100 bp reads on an Illumina HiSeq2000. In the paper's pipeline: SOAPnuke was used to process the raw data, removing reads that contained adapters or uncalled bases, had a mean Phred below 15, or lacked an exact match to the constant primer or identifier. High-quality paired reads were merged using COPE v1.2.5, and each unique nucleotide sequence was defined as a clonotype. MiTCR v1.1 was used to align clonotypes to the IMGT TRBV, TRBD and TRBJ reference segments. The analysis included only V-J combinations with a frequency above 0.0001, which together covered around 99% of the repertoires. A TCS score was defined as the ratio between F50 (clonal expansion) and ExV (chaos), using BLOSUM62-based TCRdist between CDR3 peptides within each V-J. Welch's t-statistics and random forest reduced several hundred V-J features to 13, which were used in a naive Bayes classifier (R e1071). The similarity between thyroid and blood repertoires was quantified using the Morisita-Horn index. In-frame beta chains were kept once TCRdb had trimmed the public reads at Q25 with fastp and called clones with MiXCR. Merged by CDR3 protein, the rows form single entries marked with the most common genes and DNA. The V and J calls here are based on TCRdb, not the publication. The sample contains over 700,000 distinct CDR3 sequences, 30% to 40% of them found a single time. Of the sample, more than 25% is held by the ten largest clones.

Per the germline V gene, MNHNS is the CDR1 and SASEGT is the CDR2. The CDR3 covers 14 residues, taking in both the cysteine and the phenylalanine. The DNA shown is the 42-base CDR3, in frame from base 1. The TCR was taken from a woman aged 40 to 50 with Graves' hyperthyroidism. This sequence uses TRBV6-1 and TRBJ2-5; the D region possibly corresponds to TRBD1 (5 bases align). Sequencing was performed on blood. At the DNA level, the sequence is TGTGCTAGAGATCAGGGCAGGGTGGCAGAGACCCAGTACTTC. Its amino acids are CARDQGRVAETQYF.